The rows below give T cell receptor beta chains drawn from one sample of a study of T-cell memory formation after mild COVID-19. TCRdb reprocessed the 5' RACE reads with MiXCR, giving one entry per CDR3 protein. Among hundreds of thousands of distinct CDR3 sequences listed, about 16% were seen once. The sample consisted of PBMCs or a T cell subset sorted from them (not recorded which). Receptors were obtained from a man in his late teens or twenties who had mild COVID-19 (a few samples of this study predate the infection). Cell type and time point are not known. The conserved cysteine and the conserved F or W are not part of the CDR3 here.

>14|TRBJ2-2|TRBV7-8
ASSHTGGAGTGELF
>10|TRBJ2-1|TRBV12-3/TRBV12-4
ASSRDNNEQF
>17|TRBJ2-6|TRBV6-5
ASSYAPGQFHSGANVLT
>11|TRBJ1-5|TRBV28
ASSAGGNQPQH
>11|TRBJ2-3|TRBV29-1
SVGGSETYTQY
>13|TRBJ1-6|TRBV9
ASSVATGGDSPLH
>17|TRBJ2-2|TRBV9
ASSSPAPSRAAGGGELF
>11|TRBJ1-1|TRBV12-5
ASGLQTESEAF
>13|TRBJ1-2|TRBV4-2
ASSQVPPRGYGYT
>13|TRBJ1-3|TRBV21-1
ASSLSWGPGNTIY
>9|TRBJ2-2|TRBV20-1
SARSTGELI
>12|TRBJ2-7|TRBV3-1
ASSQGLATYEQY
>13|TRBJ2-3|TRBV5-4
ASRVAGGSTDTQY
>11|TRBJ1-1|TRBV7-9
ASDLNLNTEAF
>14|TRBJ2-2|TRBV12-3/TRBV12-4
ASSSGVLMNTGELF
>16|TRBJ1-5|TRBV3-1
ASSQGDSLGFDNQPQH
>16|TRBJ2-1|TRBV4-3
ASSQDGWDRFSYNEQF
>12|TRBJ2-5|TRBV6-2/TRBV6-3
ASSRRQLQETQY
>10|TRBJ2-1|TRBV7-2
ASSSWDNEQF
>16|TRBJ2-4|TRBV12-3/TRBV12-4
ASSLPTGADIAKNIQY
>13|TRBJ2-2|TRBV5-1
ASSLLTTLRGELF
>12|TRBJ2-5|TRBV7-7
ASSFSPGQETQY
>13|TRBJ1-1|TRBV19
ASSSPLWGFTEAF
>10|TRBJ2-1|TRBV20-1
SAIKGGDEQF
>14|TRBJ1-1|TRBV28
ASSYSGTFANTEAF
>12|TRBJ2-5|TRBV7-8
ASSPWTDRETQY
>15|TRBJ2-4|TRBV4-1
ASSQEGQGAVKNIQY
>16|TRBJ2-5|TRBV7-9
ASSLPSSGRGFQETQY
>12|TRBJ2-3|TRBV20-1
SARSAVRTDTQY
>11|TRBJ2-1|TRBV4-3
ASSQGTYNEQF
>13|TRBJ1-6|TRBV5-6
ASSFEDRENSPLH
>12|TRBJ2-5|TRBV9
ASSVEGLQETQY
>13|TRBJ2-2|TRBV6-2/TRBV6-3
ASSYLRVDTGELF
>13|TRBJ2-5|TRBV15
ATSRGGRGDETQY
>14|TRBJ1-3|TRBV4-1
ASSQMGQERGNTIY
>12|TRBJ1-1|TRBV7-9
ASSLKQGRTEAF
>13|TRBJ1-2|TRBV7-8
ASSLPSGTDYGYT